The T cell receptor beta chain under discussion was sequenced for a study of cytomegalovirus exposure and HLA in healthy donors. A remark on this clone: Its target is not known.

Regarding the study as a whole: Using the classifier, cytomegalovirus status was reportedly diagnosed with high specificity and sensitivity.

While the first cohort had around 700 subjects, the donors belonged to the separate validation cohort of 100 to 150 subjects. Repertoires were generated with immunoSEQ multiplex PCR, while TCRdb's copy carries only in-frame clones and drops some. The sample holds 200,000 to 300,000 clones, about 86% seen once. Germline lookup yields CDR1 SGHRS and CDR2 YFSETQ. V dropped 0 bases and J dropped 7 bases, with 11 bases sitting between them. CDR3 length: 14 amino acids. The receptor comes from a woman in her 30s in good health and CMV-seropositive. The sequenced sample consisted of PBMCs. The gene calls are TRBV5-1 and TRBJ2-1, with a tentative D call TRBD1 (6 bases). Written as DNA, the CDR3 is TGCGCCAGCAGCTTGGTTACAGGGATGAATGAGCAGTTCTTC. Encoded protein: CASSLVTGMNEQFF.